This T cell receptor (beta chain) was sequenced for a study of vaccination effects on CD4 cells after COVID-19. Study in general: Participants were vaccinated with two doses of either the BNT162b2 or mRNA-1273 vaccine.

With regard to this clone: No antigen is known for it.

The culture ran for 9 to 11 days, and then CD4+ T cells were isolated. Both day 3 and day 7 saw half the medium replaced with IL-2 medium. Some clones are missing from TCRdb's copy, which holds only in-frame ones; the method was immunoSEQ multiplex PCR. This table holds 45,000 to 60,000 clones, about 74% found once. Germline-derived CDR1 and CDR2 are LGHDT and YNNKEL (reference sequence). Trimming cost V 3 bases and J 3 bases, with 5 bases left between them. The length of the CDR3 is 12 residues. This chain connects TRBV3-1 (or the pseudogene TRBV3-2) to TRBJ1-2; D remains unclear. Sequenced here: CD4+ T cells from PBMCs cultured without peptide, sampled before COVID-19 vaccination. The origin of this receptor is a human donor who received a COVID-19 vaccine. CDR3 residues: CASSQGYYGYTF. DNA of the CDR3: TGTGCCAGCAGCCAGGGCTACTATGGCTACACCTTC.